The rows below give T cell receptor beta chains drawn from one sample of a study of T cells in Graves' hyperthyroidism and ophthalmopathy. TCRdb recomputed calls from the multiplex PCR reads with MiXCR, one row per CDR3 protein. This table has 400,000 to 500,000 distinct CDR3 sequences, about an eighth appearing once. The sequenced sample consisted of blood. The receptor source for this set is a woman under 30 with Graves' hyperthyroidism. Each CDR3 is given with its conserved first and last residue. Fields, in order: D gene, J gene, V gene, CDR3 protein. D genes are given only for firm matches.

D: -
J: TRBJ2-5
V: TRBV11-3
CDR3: CASSFDWDASGVEETQYF

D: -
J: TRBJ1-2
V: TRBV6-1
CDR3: CAGRVGYGYTF

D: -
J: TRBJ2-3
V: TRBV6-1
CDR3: CASSRGFTDTQYF

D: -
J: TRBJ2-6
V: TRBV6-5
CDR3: CASSYEGSSGANVLTF

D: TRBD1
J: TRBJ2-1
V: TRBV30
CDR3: CAWKGARLYNEQFF

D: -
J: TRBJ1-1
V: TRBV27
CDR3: CASRLGLTLNTEAFF

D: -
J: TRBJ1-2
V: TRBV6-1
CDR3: CASSVDAAEQGSDGYTF

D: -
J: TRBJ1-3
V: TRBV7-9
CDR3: CASSRLVPIGITGNTIYF

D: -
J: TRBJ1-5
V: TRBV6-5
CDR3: CASSYSGGDQPQHF

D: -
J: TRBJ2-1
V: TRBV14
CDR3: CASSGTYDYEQFF

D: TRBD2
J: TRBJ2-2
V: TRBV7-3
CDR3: CASSLTGTSSLAGELFF

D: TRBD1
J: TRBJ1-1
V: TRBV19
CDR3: CASSMGTGGMNEAFF

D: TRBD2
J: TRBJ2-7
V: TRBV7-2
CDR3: CASRGAGVLNYEQYF

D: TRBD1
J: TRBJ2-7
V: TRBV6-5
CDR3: CASSYSQGRHEQYF

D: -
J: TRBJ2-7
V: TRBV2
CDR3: CASGPTSRGSYEQYF

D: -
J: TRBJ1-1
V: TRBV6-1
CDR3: CASTGTGRNTEAFF

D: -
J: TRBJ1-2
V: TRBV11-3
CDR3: CASSLDTGGLGYTF

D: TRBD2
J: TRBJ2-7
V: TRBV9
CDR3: CASSLGTSGAYEQYF

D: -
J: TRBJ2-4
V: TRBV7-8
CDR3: CATSQGSPLVQYF

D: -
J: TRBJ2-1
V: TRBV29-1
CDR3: CSVGRSSYNEQFF

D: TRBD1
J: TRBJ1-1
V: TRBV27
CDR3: CASSPNGQGLPFNTEAFF

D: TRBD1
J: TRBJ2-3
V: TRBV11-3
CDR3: CASLRTGLFTDTQYF

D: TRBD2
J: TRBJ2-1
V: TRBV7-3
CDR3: CASSLTWTSGSEQFF

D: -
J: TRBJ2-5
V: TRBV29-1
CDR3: CSVLAFQGLGETQYF

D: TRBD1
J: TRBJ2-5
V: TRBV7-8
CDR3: CASSLDPGGYQETQYF

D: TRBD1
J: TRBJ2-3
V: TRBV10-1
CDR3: CASSDPGGTDTQYF

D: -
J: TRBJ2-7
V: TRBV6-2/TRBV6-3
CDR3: CASSYSFYEQYF

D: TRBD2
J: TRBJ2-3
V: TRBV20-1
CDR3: CSARLASGTDTQYF

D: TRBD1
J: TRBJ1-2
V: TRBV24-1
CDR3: CAASDEGQGFGYTF

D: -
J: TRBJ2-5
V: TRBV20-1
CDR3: CSASRRGRKETQYF

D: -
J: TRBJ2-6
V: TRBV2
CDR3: CASSERIHTTGANVLTF

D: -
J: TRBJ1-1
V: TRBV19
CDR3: CASSIGREEWTEAFF

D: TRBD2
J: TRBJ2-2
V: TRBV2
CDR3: CASSGSGRNTGELFF

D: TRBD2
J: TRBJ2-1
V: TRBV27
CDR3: CASTIRGTSGNNEQFF

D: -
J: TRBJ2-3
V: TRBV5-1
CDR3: CASSLGADGSTDTQYF

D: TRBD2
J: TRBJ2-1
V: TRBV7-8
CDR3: CASSLQAGDDYNEQFF

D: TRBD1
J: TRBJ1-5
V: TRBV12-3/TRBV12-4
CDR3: CATGTGGPQHF

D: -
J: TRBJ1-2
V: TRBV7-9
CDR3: CASSHNSGPRNGYTF

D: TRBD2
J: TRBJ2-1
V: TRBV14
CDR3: CASSQDRRLADYNEQFF

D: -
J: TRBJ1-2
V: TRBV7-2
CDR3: CASSSRDAGANYGYTF

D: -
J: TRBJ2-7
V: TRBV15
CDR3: CATSRDLERGEQYF

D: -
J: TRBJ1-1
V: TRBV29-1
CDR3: CSVRQANTEAFF

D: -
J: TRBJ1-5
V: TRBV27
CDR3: CASSSQLGNQPQHF

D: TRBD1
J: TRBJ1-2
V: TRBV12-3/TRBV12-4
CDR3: CASSYLSTGGDGYTF

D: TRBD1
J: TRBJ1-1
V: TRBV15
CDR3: CATSSSGTGSPEAFF

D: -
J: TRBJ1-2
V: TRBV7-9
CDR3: CASSLDGGMPNYGYTF